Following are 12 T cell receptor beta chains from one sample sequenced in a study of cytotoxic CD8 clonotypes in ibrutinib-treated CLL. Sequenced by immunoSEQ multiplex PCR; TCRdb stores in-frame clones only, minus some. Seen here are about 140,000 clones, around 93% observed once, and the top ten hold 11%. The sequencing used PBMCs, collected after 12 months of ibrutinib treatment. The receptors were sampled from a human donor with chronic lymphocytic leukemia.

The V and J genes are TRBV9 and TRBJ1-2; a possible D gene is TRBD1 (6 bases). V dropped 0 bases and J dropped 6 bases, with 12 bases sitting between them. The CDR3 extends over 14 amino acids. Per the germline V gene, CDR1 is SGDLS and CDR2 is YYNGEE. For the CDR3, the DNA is TGTGCCAGCAGCGTAGCGGGGGGCGGGGATGGCTACACCTTC. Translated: CASSVAGGGDGYTF.

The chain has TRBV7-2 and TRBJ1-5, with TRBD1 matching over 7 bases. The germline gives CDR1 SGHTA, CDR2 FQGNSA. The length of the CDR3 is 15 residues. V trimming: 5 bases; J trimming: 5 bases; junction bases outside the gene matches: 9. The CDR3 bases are TGTGCCAGCAGCACGCGGACAGGCTGGGATCAGCCCCAGCATTTT. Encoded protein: CASSTRTGWDQPQHF.

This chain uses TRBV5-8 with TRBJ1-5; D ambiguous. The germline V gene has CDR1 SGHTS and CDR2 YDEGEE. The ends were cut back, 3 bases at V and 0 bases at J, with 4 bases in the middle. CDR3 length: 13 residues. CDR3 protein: CASSSDSNQPQHF. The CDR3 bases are TGTGCCAGCAGCTCGGATAGCAATCAGCCCCAGCATTTT.

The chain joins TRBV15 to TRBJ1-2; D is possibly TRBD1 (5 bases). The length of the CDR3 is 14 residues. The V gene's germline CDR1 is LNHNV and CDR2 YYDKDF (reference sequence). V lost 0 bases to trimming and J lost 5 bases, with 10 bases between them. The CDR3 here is CATSRDGGTYGYTF. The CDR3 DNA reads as TGTGCCACCAGCAGAGATGGTGGGACTTATGGCTACACCTTC.

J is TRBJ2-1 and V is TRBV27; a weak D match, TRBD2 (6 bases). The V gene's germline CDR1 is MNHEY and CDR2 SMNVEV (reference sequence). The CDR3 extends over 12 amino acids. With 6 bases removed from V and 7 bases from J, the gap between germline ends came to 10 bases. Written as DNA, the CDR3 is TGTGCCAGCAGAACCGCGGGGAATGAGCAGTTCTTC. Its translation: CASRTAGNEQFF.

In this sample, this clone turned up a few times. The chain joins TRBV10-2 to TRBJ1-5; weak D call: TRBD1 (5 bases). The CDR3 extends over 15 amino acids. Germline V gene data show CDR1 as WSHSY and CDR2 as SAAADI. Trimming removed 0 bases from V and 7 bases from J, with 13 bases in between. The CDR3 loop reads CASSESMWGGQPQHF. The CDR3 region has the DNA TGCGCCAGCAGTGAGTCGATGTGGGGCGGACAGCCCCAGCATTTT.

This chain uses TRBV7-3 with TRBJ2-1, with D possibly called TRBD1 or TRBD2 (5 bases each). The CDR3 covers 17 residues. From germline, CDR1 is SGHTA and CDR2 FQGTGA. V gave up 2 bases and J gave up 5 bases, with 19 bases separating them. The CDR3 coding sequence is TGTGCCAGCAGCTTAGGACTTCCGCCGGGACGAAACAATGAGCAGTTCTTC. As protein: CASSLGLPPGRNNEQFF.

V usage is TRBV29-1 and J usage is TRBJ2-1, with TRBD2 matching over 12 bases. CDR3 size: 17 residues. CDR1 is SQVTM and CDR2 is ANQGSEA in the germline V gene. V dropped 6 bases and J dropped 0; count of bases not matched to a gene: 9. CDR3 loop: CSVLRTSGTSSYNEQFF. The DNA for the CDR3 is TGCAGCGTCCTCCGGACTAGCGGGACCTCCTCCTACAATGAGCAGTTCTTC.

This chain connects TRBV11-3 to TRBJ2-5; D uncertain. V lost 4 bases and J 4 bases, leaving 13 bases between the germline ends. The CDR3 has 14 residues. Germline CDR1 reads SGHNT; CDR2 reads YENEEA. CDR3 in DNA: TGTGCCAGCAGCTCCCAAGAGACGGCAGAGACCCAGTACTTC. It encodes CASSSQETAETQYF.

CDR3 amino acids: CASSLAAGELFF. The CDR3 DNA is TGTGCCAGCAGCTTAGCTGCCGGGGAGCTGTTTTTT. This chain links TRBV11-2 with TRBJ2-2; D is ambiguous. Germline CDR1 is SGHAT and CDR2 is FQNNGV. V lost 1 base, J lost 6 bases, and 3 bases lay in between. The CDR3 totals 12 residues.

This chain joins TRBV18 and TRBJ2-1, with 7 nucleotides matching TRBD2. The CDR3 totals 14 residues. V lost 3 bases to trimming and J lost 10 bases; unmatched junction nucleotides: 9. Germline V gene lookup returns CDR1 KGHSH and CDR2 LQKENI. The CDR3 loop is CASSPSGGSEEQFF. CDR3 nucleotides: TGTGCCAGCTCACCGTCGGGCGGGAGTGAGGAGCAGTTCTTC.

The CDR3 here is CASSDRGSVTEAFF. The CDR3 DNA sequence: TGTGCCAGTAGCGACAGGGGATCGGTCACTGAAGCTTTCTTT. The V and J genes are TRBV19 and TRBJ1-1, with 8 bases that match TRBD1. V shed 6 bases, J shed 4 bases, and the junction held 7 bases outside the gene matches. The CDR3 extends over 14 amino acids. From germline, CDR1 is LNHDA and CDR2 SQIVND (reference sequence).